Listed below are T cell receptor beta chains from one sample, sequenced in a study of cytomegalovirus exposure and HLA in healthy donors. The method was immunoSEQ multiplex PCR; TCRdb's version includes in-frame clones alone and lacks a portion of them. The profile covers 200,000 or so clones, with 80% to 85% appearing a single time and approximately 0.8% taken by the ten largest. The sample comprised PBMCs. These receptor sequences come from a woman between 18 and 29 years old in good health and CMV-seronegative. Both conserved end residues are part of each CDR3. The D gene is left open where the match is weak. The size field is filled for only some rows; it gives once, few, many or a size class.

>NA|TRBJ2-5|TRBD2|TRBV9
CASSVAAGGGEETQYF
TGTGCCAGCAGCGTAGCCGCGGGGGGTGGGGAAGAGACCCAGTACTTC
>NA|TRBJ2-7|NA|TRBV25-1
CASSGRTYEQYF
TGTGCCAGCAGTGGGCGGACCTACGAGCAGTACTTC
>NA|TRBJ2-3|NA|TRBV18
CASSTRENTDTQYF
TGTGCCAGCTCAACGCGGGAAAACACAGATACGCAGTATTTT
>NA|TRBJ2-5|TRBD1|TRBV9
CASSVAGTVQETQYF
TGTGCCAGCAGCGTAGCGGGGACAGTCCAAGAGACCCAGTACTTC
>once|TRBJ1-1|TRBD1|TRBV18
CASSPAGQVNTEAFF
TGTGCCAGCTCACCCGCCGGACAGGTCAACACTGAAGCTTTCTTT
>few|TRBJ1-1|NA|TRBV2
CASRKYGGPTEAFF
TGTGCCAGCAGGAAATATGGAGGGCCCACTGAAGCTTTCTTT
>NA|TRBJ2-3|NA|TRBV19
CASSIGHSTDTQYF
TGTGCCAGTAGTATAGGACATTCCACAGATACGCAGTATTTT
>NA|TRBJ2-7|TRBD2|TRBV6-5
CASSANGGRNEQYF
TGTGCCAGCAGTGCTAACGGCGGGAGGAACGAGCAGTACTTC
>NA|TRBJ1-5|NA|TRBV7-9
CASSPRGWDQPQHF
TGTGCCAGCAGCCCCCGAGGGTGGGATCAGCCCCAGCATTTT
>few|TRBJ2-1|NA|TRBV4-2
CASSQASQNNEQFF
TGTGCCAGCAGCCAAGCCTCGCAGAACAATGAGCAGTTCTTC
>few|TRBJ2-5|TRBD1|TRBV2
CASTDRAYQETQYF
TGTGCCAGCACGGACAGGGCGTACCAAGAGACCCAGTACTTC
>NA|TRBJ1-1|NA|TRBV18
CASSPTGVGEAFF
TGTGCCAGCTCACCAACGGGGGTAGGTGAAGCTTTCTTT
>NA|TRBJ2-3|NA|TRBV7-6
CASSPGVSTDTQYF
TGTGCCAGCAGCCCGGGGGTGAGCACAGATACGCAGTATTTT
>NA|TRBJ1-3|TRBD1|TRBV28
CASRQGTASGNTIYF
TGTGCCAGCAGGCAAGGGACAGCCTCTGGAAACACCATATATTTT
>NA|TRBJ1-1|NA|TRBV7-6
CASSRTVNTEAFF
TGTGCCAGCAGCCGGACAGTGAACACTGAAGCTTTCTTT
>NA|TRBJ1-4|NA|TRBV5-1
CASSGQNNEKLFF
TGCGCCAGCAGCGGGCAGAACAATGAAAAACTGTTTTTT
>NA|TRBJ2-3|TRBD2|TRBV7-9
CASSTLAGIDTQYF
TGTGCCAGCAGCACGCTAGCGGGTATAGATACGCAGTATTTT
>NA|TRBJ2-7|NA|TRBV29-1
CSVFLSSYEQYF
TGCAGCGTTTTTTTATCCTCCTACGAGCAGTACTTC
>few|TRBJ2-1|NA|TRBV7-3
CASSFMGGNEQFF
TGTGCCAGCAGCTTCATGGGGGGCAATGAGCAGTTCTTC
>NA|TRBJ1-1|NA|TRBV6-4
CASSDGLLNAFF
TGTGCCAGCAGTGACGGCCTTCTGAATGCTTTCTTT
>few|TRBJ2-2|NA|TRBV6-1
CASTRSTNTGELFF
TGTGCCAGCACGCGGAGCACGAACACCGGGGAGCTGTTTTTT
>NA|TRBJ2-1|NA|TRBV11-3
CASSLGQTDYNEQFF
TGTGCCAGCAGCTTAGGACAGACTGATTACAATGAGCAGTTCTTC
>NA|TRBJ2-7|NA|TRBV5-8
CASSSGHSTYEQYF
TGTGCCAGCAGCTCGGGACACAGCACCTACGAGCAGTACTTC
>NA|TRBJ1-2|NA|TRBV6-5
CASSLAPALYGYTF
TGTGCCAGCAGTTTAGCCCCAGCACTCTATGGCTACACCTTC
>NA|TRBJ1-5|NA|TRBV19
CASSMAGQINQPQHF
TGTGCCAGTAGTATGGCTGGACAGATCAATCAGCCCCAGCATTTT
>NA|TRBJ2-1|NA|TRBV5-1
CASSTGQPNNEQFF
TGTGCCAGCAGCACTGGACAGCCGAACAATGAGCAGTTCTTC
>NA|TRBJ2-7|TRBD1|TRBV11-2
CASSWTGASYEQYF
TGTGCCAGCAGCTGGACAGGGGCCAGCTACGAGCAGTACTTC
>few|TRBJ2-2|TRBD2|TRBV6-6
CASSPTSGYTGELFF
TGTGCCAGCAGTCCGACTAGCGGCTACACCGGGGAGCTGTTTTTT
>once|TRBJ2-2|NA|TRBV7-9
CASSFGATGELFF
TGTGCCAGCAGCTTTGGGGCGACCGGGGAGCTGTTTTTT
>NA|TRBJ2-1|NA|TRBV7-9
CASSRDIGSSYNEQFF
TGTGCCAGCAGCCGCGACATAGGAAGCTCCTACAATGAGCAGTTCTTC
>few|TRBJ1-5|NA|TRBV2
CASSEIVKHQPQHF
TGTGCCAGCAGTGAAATTGTGAAACACCAGCCCCAGCATTTT
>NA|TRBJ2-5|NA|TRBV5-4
CASSLDLYRQETQYF
TGTGCCAGCAGCTTGGACCTCTACAGACAAGAGACCCAGTACTTC
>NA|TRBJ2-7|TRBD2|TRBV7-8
CASSLERLAGYEQYF
TGTGCCAGCAGCTTAGAACGACTAGCGGGCTACGAGCAGTACTTC
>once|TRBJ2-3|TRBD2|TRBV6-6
CASSGAGGGTQYF
TGTGCCAGCAGCGGAGCGGGAGGGGGTACGCAGTATTTT
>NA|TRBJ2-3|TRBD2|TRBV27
CASSLPGLASSTDTQYF
TGTGCCAGCAGTTTACCGGGACTAGCGTCTAGCACAGATACGCAGTATTTT
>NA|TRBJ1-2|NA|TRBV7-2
CASSLEAGNYGYTF
TGTGCCAGCAGCTTAGAGGCAGGGAACTATGGCTACACCTTC
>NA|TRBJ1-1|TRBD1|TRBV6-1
CASNPQGGSLSEAFF
TGTGCCAGCAATCCTCAGGGGGGCTCTCTCTCTGAAGCTTTCTTT
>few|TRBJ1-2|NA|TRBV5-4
CASSLDSRGYTF
TGTGCCAGCAGCTTGGACAGTAGAGGCTACACCTTC
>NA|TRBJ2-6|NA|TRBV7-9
CASSPLNSGANVLTF
TGTGCCAGCAGCCCCTTAAACTCTGGGGCCAACGTCCTGACTTTC
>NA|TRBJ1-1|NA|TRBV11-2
CASSLAREAFF
TGTGCCAGCAGCTTAGCTCGGGAAGCTTTCTTT
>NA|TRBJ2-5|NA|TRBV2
CASSEEVTETQYF
TGTGCCAGCAGTGAGGAGGTTACAGAGACCCAGTACTTC
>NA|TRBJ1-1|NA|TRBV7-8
CASTPGRGNTEAFF
TGTGCCAGCACCCCCGGTCGGGGGAATACTGAAGCTTTCTTT
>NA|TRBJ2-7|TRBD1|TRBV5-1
CASSSGGTGVGEQYF
TGCGCCAGCAGCTCGGGGGGGACAGGGGTGGGCGAGCAGTACTTC
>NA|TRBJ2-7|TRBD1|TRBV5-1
CASSFGTGGYEQYF
TGCGCCAGCAGCTTCGGGACAGGGGGCTACGAGCAGTACTTC
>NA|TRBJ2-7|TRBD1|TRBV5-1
CASSLGGTGAYEQYF
TGCGCCAGCAGCTTGGGCGGGACAGGGGCCTACGAGCAGTACTTC
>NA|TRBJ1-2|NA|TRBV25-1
CASSDGTDLFLHGYTF
TGTGCCAGCAGTGACGGGACTGACCTATTCCTCCATGGCTACACCTTC
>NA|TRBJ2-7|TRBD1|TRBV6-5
CASSAGTGGYEQYF
TGTGCCAGCAGCGCCGGGACAGGGGGCTACGAGCAGTACTTC
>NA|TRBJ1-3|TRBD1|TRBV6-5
CASSRQGAGNTIYF
TGTGCCAGCAGTAGACAGGGGGCTGGAAACACCATATATTTT
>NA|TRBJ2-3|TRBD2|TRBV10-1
CASSGTSGGLSTDTQYF
TGCGCCAGCAGTGGGACTAGCGGGGGCCTCTCCACAGATACGCAGTATTTT
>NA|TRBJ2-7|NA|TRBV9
CASNRGGDYEQYF
TGTGCCAGCAACAGGGGGGGGGACTACGAGCAGTACTTC
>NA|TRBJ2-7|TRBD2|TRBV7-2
CASSPGTTSSEQYF
TGTGCCAGCAGCCCCGGGACTACCTCGAGCGAGCAGTACTTC
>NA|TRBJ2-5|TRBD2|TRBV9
CASSPAGTMLETQYF
TGTGCCAGCAGCCCTGCCGGGACTATGCTAGAGACCCAGTACTTC
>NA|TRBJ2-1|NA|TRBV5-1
CASTPGGAYNEQFF
TGCGCCAGCACCCCCGGAGGTGCCTACAATGAGCAGTTCTTC
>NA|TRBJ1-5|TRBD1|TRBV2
CATRQGTGGRQPQHF
TGTGCCACCCGCCAAGGGACAGGGGGACGTCAGCCCCAGCATTTT
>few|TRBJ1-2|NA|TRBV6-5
CASSTAGANYGYTF
TGTGCCAGCAGCACCGCTGGAGCTAACTATGGCTACACCTTC
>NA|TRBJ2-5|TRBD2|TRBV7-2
CASSLVELASQETQYF
TGTGCCAGCAGCTTAGTAGAACTAGCGTCTCAAGAGACCCAGTACTTC
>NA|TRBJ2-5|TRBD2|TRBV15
CATGIAGGPGTQYF
TGTGCCACCGGAATAGCGGGGGGGCCGGGGACCCAGTACTTC
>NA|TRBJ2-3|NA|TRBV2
CATNRDKSVDTQYF
TGTGCCACTAACCGGGACAAATCGGTAGATACGCAGTATTTT
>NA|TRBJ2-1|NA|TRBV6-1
CASSSQGNSYNEQFF
TGTGCCAGCAGCTCGCAGGGTAACTCCTACAATGAGCAGTTCTTC
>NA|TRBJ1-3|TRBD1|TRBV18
CASSPMHRGNSGNTIYF
TGTGCCAGCTCACCTATGCACAGGGGAAACTCTGGAAACACCATATATTTT